The 11 T cell receptor beta chains below were found in one sample sequenced in a study of T cells after yellow fever vaccination. In TCRdb, the 5' RACE reads were re-called with MiXCR into one record per CDR3 protein. The repertoire includes some 550,000 distinct CDR3 sequences, 15% to 20% of them detected once, and around an eighth sits in the top ten. The material sequenced was PBMCs, taken 15 days after the yellow fever booster vaccination. These receptors originate from a man aged 30-40 years who received the YFV17D yellow fever vaccine.

With regard to this clonotype: One end of the junction varies from germline; a read error may be responsible. The CDR3 here is CAISQVGLIEVTDTQYF. Here the CDR3 DNA reads TGTGCCATCAGCCAGGTCGGGTTGATTGAAGTTACAGATACGCAGTATTTT. This rearrangement joins TRBV5-6 to TRBJ2-3; D gene uncertain. Germline V gene lookup returns CDR1 SGHDT and CDR2 YYEEEE. The CDR3 extends over 17 amino acids.

J is TRBJ2-5 and V is TRBV2; D is uncertain. Trimming took off 4 bases at V and 5 bases at J, with 11 bases between the two ends. The CDR3 extends over 13 amino acids. The V gene's germline CDR1 is SNHLY and CDR2 FYNNEI. DNA for the CDR3: TGTGCCAGCAGTGTTACAACGTTGGAGACCCAGTACTTC. Its protein is CASSVTTLETQYF. The full variable domain, rest sourced from reference TRBV2 and TRBJ2-5, is EPEVTQTPSHQVTQMGQEVILRCVPISNHLYFYWYRQILGQKVEFLVSFYNNEISEKSEIFDDQFSVERPDGSNFTLKIRSTKLEDSAMYFCASSVTTLETQYFGPGTRLLVL.

The V gene is TRBV12-3 or TRBV12-4, the J gene TRBJ1-5, with D uncertain. The V gene lost 3 bases and the J gene lost 3 bases, with 12 bases spanning the gap. The CDR3 extends over 15 amino acids. The CDR3 sequence: CASSFDRAYNQPQHF. CDR3 nucleotide sequence: TGTGCCAGCAGTTTTGACCGGGCGTACAATCAGCCCCAGCATTTT.

This clonotype has just a few counts. The gene calls are TRBV6-5 and TRBJ2-1, with D possibly TRBD2 on 5 matching bases. Trimming took off 6 bases at V and 13 bases at J, with 16 bases between the two ends. Germline values: CDR1 MNHEY, CDR2 SVGAGI. The CDR3 contains 12 residues. CDR3 bases: TGTGCCAGCAGCCACGACGGGGTGTCCCAGTTCTTC. Residues: CASSHDGVSQFF.

The rearrangement joins TRBV6-2 or TRBV6-3 to TRBJ2-5; no clear D gene. Trimming removed 2 bases from V and 4 bases from J, with 2 bases in between. CDR3 length: 11 amino acids. Germline loops: CDR1 MNHEY, CDR2 SVGEGT. DNA for the CDR3: TGTGCCAGCAGTTACCCAGAGACCCAGTACTTC. Encoded protein: CASSYPETQYF.

This clonotype showed up just a few times. The chain joins TRBV7-9 to TRBJ1-4; TRBD1 is a possible D gene (5 bases). The V end was cut by 4 bases, the J end by 4 bases, with 13 bases between. The CDR3 spans 15 residues. Per germline, CDR1 SEHNR and CDR2 FQNEAQ (reference sequence). CDR3 residues: CASSSMGGYNEKLFF. The CDR3 DNA sequence: TGTGCCAGCAGCTCCATGGGGGGGTATAATGAAAAACTGTTTTTT.

The V and J genes are TRBV7-2 and TRBJ2-3; TRBD2 matches at 10 bases. The trim removed 7 bases at V and 5 bases at J, leaving 12 bases unmatched. The germline CDR1 and CDR2 sequences are SGHTA and FQGNSA. The CDR3 has 16 amino acids. Here the CDR3 DNA reads TGTGCCAGCAACATTGAACTAGCGGGGTCCGAAGATACGCAGTATTTT. Protein: CASNIELAGSEDTQYF.

The rearrangement uses TRBV7-3 and TRBJ2-1, with TRBD2 identical over 7 bases. The CDR3 has 13 amino acids. Germline-derived CDR1 and CDR2 are SGHTA and FQGTGA. Unmatched junction bases numbered 4, after V lost 2 bases and J lost 9 bases. The CDR3 DNA reads TGTGCCAGCAGCTTACTCGGGAGGAGTGAGCAGTTCTTC. This codes for CASSLLGRSEQFF.

The chain links TRBV14 to TRBJ2-3; D may correspond to TRBD1 or TRBD2 (5 bases each). The V gene's germline CDR1 is SGHDN and CDR2 FVKESK. Trimming removed 2 bases from V and 4 bases from J, with 10 bases in between. CDR3 length: 14 amino acids. The CDR3 DNA is TGTGCCAGCAGCCAAACCCGGGGCGCAGATACGCAGTATTTT. Amino acid sequence: CASSQTRGADTQYF.

This clonotype came up a few times. This sequence joins TRBV20-1 and TRBJ2-7; TRBD1 matches at 7 bases. J lost 2 bases, V lost 6 bases, and 7 bases had no gene match. In germline, CDR1 is DFQATT, CDR2 SNEGSKA (reference sequence). The CDR3 loop spans 13 amino acids. Here the CDR3 DNA reads TGCAGTGCAAGGGGACAGCTGGCCTACGAGCAGTACTTC. Protein product: CSARGQLAYEQYF.

This chain joins TRBV7-8 and TRBJ2-6; tentatively, D is TRBD2 (5 bases). CDR3 size: 15 residues. Trimming took 6 bases from V and 10 from J, leaving 19 bases between them. Germline V gene data show CDR1 as SGHVS and CDR2 as FQNEAQ. The CDR3 DNA is TGTGCCAGCAGATCCCCCGGGAAGGCTTTTAACGTCCTGACTTTC. It yields the protein CASRSPGKAFNVLTF. The full variable domain, completed using reference TRBV7-8 and TRBJ2-6, is GAGVSQSPRYKVAKRGQDVALRCDPISGHVSLFWYQQALGQGPEFLTYFQNEAQLDKSGLPSDRFFAERPEGSVSTLKIQRTQQEDSAVYLCASRSPGKAFNVLTFGAGSRLTVL.